Below, 27 T cell receptor beta chains from the same sample are listed, as sequenced in a study of blood T cells in healthy people across ages. Alongside a J-beta primer mix, a sample-barcoded 5' primer served in a second PCR lasting about 7 to 11 cycles. Using its own MiXCR run on the 5' RACE reads, TCRdb lists one record per CDR3 protein. This table holds 450,000 to 700,000 distinct CDR3 sequences, approximately 27% found once. What was sequenced was blood. These TCRs come from a woman in her seventies in good health.

The V call is TRBV6-2 or TRBV6-3, the J call TRBJ1-2; 9 bases are a match to TRBD1. The CDR3 totals 13 residues. Germline CDR1 MNHEY, CDR2 SVGEGT. V was pared by 2 bases and J by 5 bases, with 0 bases of the junction left unmatched. The CDR3 sequence is CASSYDRGYGYTF. The CDR3 bases are TGTGCCAGCAGTTACGACAGGGGGTATGGCTACACCTTC.

Only a few counts were recorded for this clonotype. The chain joins TRBV7-8 to TRBJ2-3; D gene unclear. Between the trimmed V and J ends, which lost 1 base and 0 bases, there was a span of 11 bases. This CDR3 is 16 amino acids long. Germline V gene lookup returns CDR1 SGHVS and CDR2 FQNEAQ. The CDR3 nucleotides are TGTGCCAGCAGCTTAGATTCTTGGGGAAGCACAGATACGCAGTATTTT. Protein sequence: CASSLDSWGSTDTQYF. The complete variable domain, with remaining parts taken from reference TRBV7-8 and TRBJ2-3, reads GAGVSQSPRYKVAKRGQDVALRCDPISGHVSLFWYQQALGQGPEFLTYFQNEAQLDKSGLPSDRFFAERPEGSVSTLKIQRTQQEDSAVYLCASSLDSWGSTDTQYFGPGTRLTVL.

This rearrangement joins TRBV11-3 to TRBJ2-3; TRBD2 matches 10 bases. The V and J ends lost 5 bases and 5 bases, in that order; junction bases with no gene match: 10. This CDR3 contains 16 residues. The germline V gene has CDR1 SGHNT and CDR2 YENEEA. CDR3 loop: CASSRDGASGGDTQYF. For the CDR3, the DNA is TGTGCCAGCAGCCGTGACGGGGCTAGCGGGGGAGATACGCAGTATTTT.

This clonotype was picked up a small number of times. In DNA, the CDR3 is TGTGCCAGCAGCACCTTCCCCGGGGCGCATCACGAAAAACTGTTTTTT. The encoded protein is CASSTFPGAHHEKLFF. The chain uses TRBV7-8 and TRBJ1-4; TRBD1 might be the D (5 bases). This CDR3 contains 16 residues. Germline V gene lookup returns CDR1 SGHVS and CDR2 FQNEAQ. V dropped 5 bases and J dropped 8 bases, with 21 bases sitting between them.

This clonotype was detected only a few times. The gene calls are TRBV29-1 and TRBJ2-5; D perhaps matches TRBD1 (5 bases). The J call is in doubt because the DNA end fits TRBJ2-7 better. CDR3 size: 14 residues. Germline loops: CDR1 SQVTM, CDR2 ANQGSEA. Here the CDR3 DNA reads TGCAGCGTTGTGCGGCAGGGAAGGACCTACGAGCAGTACTTC. Translating it yields CSVVRQGRTYEQYF.

The CDR3: CASSKGQGTTSYEQYF. In nucleotides, the CDR3 is TGCGCCAGCAGCAAGGGACAGGGGACTACCTCCTACGAGCAGTACTTC. V and J are TRBV5-1 and TRBJ2-7; 10 nucleotides agree with TRBD1. Trimming at V came to 4 bases and at J to 0 bases, leaving 7 bases not matched to a gene. The germline V gene has CDR1 SGHRS and CDR2 YFSETQ. This CDR3 region has 16 residues.

J is TRBJ2-6 and V is TRBV20-1; D gene uncertain. The CDR3 contains 14 residues. Germline loops: CDR1 DFQATT, CDR2 SNEGSKA (reference sequence). The V gene lost 7 bases and the J gene lost 2 bases, with 12 bases spanning the gap. For the CDR3, the DNA is TGCAGTGGAGCGAGCAGGACTGGGGCCAACGTCCTGACTTTC. This codes for CSGASRTGANVLTF.

As concerns this clonotype: One end of the junction varies from germline; a read error may be responsible. The V and J genes are TRBV5-1 and TRBJ2-5; TRBD2 aligns across 8 bases. The length of the CDR3 is 14 residues. Germline loops: CDR1 SGHRS, CDR2 YFSETQ. The CDR3 DNA reads TGCGCCAGCAGCTATTCGGGGGGGCAGGAGACCCACTACTTC. Translated, it gives CASSYSGGQETHYF.

This clonotype was seen a few times. The chain is built from TRBV7-2 and TRBJ2-7; no definite D call. There are 14 residues in the CDR3. Germline-derived CDR1 and CDR2 are SGHTA and FQGNSA. The ends were cut back, 0 bases at V and 0 bases at J, with 6 bases in the middle. CDR3 protein: CASSLAAISYEQYF. Here the CDR3 DNA reads TGTGCCAGCAGCTTAGCAGCGATCTCCTACGAGCAGTACTTC. Supplemented by reference TRBV7-2 and TRBJ2-7, the full variable domain reads GAGVSQSPSNKVTEKGKDVELRCDPISGHTALYWYRQSLGQGLEFLIYFQGNSAPDKSGLPSDRFSAERTGGSVSTLTIQRTQQEDSAVYLCASSLAAISYEQYFGPGTRLTVT.

This clonotype showed up just a few times. V gene TRBV7-9 combines with J gene TRBJ2-5, with 8 bases lining up with TRBD2. The CDR3 has 18 amino acids. The germline CDR1 and CDR2 sequences are SEHNR and FQNEAQ (reference sequence). The V segment lost 1 base and the J segment 1 base; nucleotides outside the gene matches: 11. Here the CDR3 reads CASSLVPRAGALQETQYF. DNA for the CDR3: TGTGCCAGCAGCTTAGTCCCCCGAGCGGGGGCCCTCCAAGAGACCCAGTACTTC.

This clonotype came up many times. V usage is TRBV12-3 or TRBV12-4 and J usage is TRBJ1-6; TRBD1 matches at 8 bases. This CDR3 region has 15 residues. Trimming removed 3 bases from V and 9 bases from J; junction bases left unmatched: 7. The CDR3 nucleotides are TGTGCCAGCAGTTTCAGAGCAGGGGGCGCTTCACCCCTCCACTTT. Amino acids: CASSFRAGGASPLHF.

The chain combines TRBV27 with TRBJ1-2, with D possibly TRBD1 on 5 matching bases. CDR3 size: 15 residues. Germline-derived CDR1 and CDR2 are MNHEY and SMNVEV (reference sequence). V was trimmed by 6 bases and J by 0 bases, leaving 14 bases between them. For the CDR3, the DNA is TGTGCCAGCAGGCCGGCGGGCAGGGCTAACTATGGCTACACCTTC. Amino acids: CASRPAGRANYGYTF.

In this sample, this clonotype turned up many times. The chain is built from TRBV27 and TRBJ1-4; TRBD1 aligns across 7 bases. The CDR3 runs to 14 residues. The trim removed 4 bases at V and 8 bases at J, leaving 7 bases unmatched. CDR1 is MNHEY, CDR2 SMNVEV, per germline (reference sequence). The CDR3 DNA follows: TGTGCCAGCAGTTCGGGGACAGCGTTCGAAAAACTGTTTTTT. Translated, it gives CASSSGTAFEKLFF.

This clonotype was detected only a few times. This chain uses TRBV10-3 with TRBJ2-7; D tentatively fits TRBD1 or TRBD2 (5 bases each). Germline V gene data show CDR1 as ENHRY and CDR2 as SYGVKD. The germline V and J ends were trimmed by 2 bases and 0 bases, with 11 bases remaining between them. This CDR3 contains 15 residues. The CDR3 DNA reads TGTGCCATCAGTGAGGGGGGAACGGGCTCCTACGAGCAGTACTTC. The encoded protein is CAISEGGTGSYEQYF.

This clonotype was picked up one time. The CDR3 protein is CSAAETGQETQYF. CDR3 DNA sequence: TGCAGCGCCGCCGAGACAGGGCAAGAGACCCAGTACTTC. The chain combines TRBV29-1 with TRBJ2-5, with TRBD1 matching over 7 bases. V lost 7 bases and J lost 2; bases outside the gene matches: 7. CDR1 is SQVTM, CDR2 ANQGSEA, per germline. This CDR3 comprises 13 residues. Combining the CDR3 with reference TRBV29-1 and TRBJ2-5 gives the whole variable domain SAVISQKPSRDICQRGTSLTIQCQVDSQVTMMFWYRQQPGQSLTLIATANQGSEATYESGFVIDKFPISRPNLTFSTLTVSNMSPEDSSIYLCSAAETGQETQYFGPGTRLLVL.

V usage is TRBV3-1 and J usage is TRBJ1-5; weak D call: TRBD1 (6 bases). Trimming took off 0 bases at V and 7 bases at J, with 13 bases between the two ends. Germline assignment: CDR1 LGHDT and CDR2 YNNKEL (reference sequence). This CDR3 has 15 amino acids. The CDR3 sequence is CASSQDRGGLQPQHF. The CDR3 DNA follows: TGTGCCAGCAGCCAAGACAGGGGAGGTTTGCAGCCCCAGCATTTT.

This clonotype was counted only a few times. CDR3 amino acids: CSAREGFMGEKLFF. CDR3 nucleotide sequence: TGCAGTGCTAGAGAGGGCTTTATGGGTGAAAAACTGTTTTTT. The chain joins TRBV20-1 to TRBJ1-4; no firm D call. Germline assignment: CDR1 DFQATT and CDR2 SNEGSKA (reference sequence). The CDR3 is 14 residues long. The V and J ends lost 0 bases and 7 bases respectively, with 12 bases between them.

This clonotype has only a few counts. The CDR3 DNA reads as TGTGCCAGCACCCGACTAGCGGGGGGGCCCGGCACAGATACGCAGTATTTT. Translating gives CASTRLAGGPGTDTQYF. This chain joins TRBV9 and TRBJ2-3; 14 nucleotides match TRBD2. Germline lookup yields CDR1 SGDLS and CDR2 YYNGEE. CDR3 size: 17 residues. The trim removed 6 bases at V and 1 base at J, leaving 7 bases unmatched.

This chain joins TRBV12-3 or TRBV12-4 and TRBJ2-5; D is unclear. The CDR3 consists of 11 residues. V lost 7 bases and J lost 4, with 7 bases in between. The CDR3 loop is CASKLRETQYF. CDR3 coding DNA: TGTGCCAGCAAGCTCCGAGAGACCCAGTACTTC.

This chain links TRBV2 with TRBJ2-7; 8 bases are a match to TRBD1. Germline V gene lookup returns CDR1 SNHLY and CDR2 FYNNEI. The CDR3 sequence is 14 residues long. The V and J ends lost 5 bases and 0 bases, in that order; junction bases with no gene match: 3. In DNA form, the CDR3 reads TGTGCCAGCAGTCGACAGGGGAACTCCTACGAGCAGTACTTC. Translation: CASSRQGNSYEQYF. Supplemented by reference TRBV2 and TRBJ2-7, the full variable domain reads EPEVTQTPSHQVTQMGQEVILRCVPISNHLYFYWYRQILGQKVEFLVSFYNNEISEKSEIFDDQFSVERPDGSNFTLKIRSTKLEDSAMYFCASSRQGNSYEQYFGPGTRLTVT.

This sequence joins TRBV19 and TRBJ1-4; possible D gene TRBD1, 5 bases. Germline CDR1 and CDR2: LNHDA and SQIVND (reference sequence). Trimming removed 5 bases at V and 8 bases at J, with 18 bases between. The CDR3 is 15 amino acids. CDR3 DNA sequence: TGTGCCAGTAGTCTCCCCCCCGGGAGGGACGAAAAACTGTTTTTT. This translates into CASSLPPGRDEKLFF. The variable domain in full, with the rest retrieved from reference TRBV19 and TRBJ1-4, is DGGITQSPKYLFRKEGQNVTLSCEQNLNHDAMYWYRQDPGQGLRLIYYSQIVNDFQKGDIAEGYSVSREKKESFPLTVTSAQKNPTAFYLCASSLPPGRDEKLFFGSGTQLSVL.

As DNA, the CDR3 is TGCAGCGTTGATCCGGGGGAGCACAATGAGCAGTTCTTC. It specifies CSVDPGEHNEQFF. The J gene is TRBJ2-1, the V gene TRBV29-1, with D possibly matching TRBD2 (6 bases). Germline assignment: CDR1 SQVTM and CDR2 ANQGSEA. The CDR3 has 13 amino acids. Trimming took off 3 bases at V and 5 bases at J, with 11 bases between the two ends.

The CDR3 here is CAIRRTENTGELFF. Here the CDR3 DNA reads TGTGCCATTCGGAGGACAGAGAACACCGGGGAGCTGTTTTTT. The chain has TRBV10-3 and TRBJ2-2; tentatively, D is TRBD1 (6 bases). The CDR3 spans 14 residues. Germline CDR1 reads ENHRY; CDR2 reads SYGVKD. V was shortened by 9 bases and J by 1 base, with 12 bases between the two germline ends.

On this clonotype: The junction departs from germline at one end; a sequencing error may be responsible. The chain has TRBV4-3 and TRBJ1-3; D is uncertain. The length of the CDR3 is 16 residues. Per germline, CDR1 LGHNA and CDR2 YSLEER. CDR3 region: CARSQDRPYSGNTIYF. The CDR3 DNA follows: TGCGCCCGCAGCCAAGATCGACCCTACTCTGGAAACACCATATATTTT.

This clonotype occurred a few times. This chain uses TRBV27 with TRBJ1-5; no clear D gene. Germline V gene sequence: CDR1 MNHEY, CDR2 SMNVEV (reference sequence). The CDR3 has 13 amino acids. Trimming took off 2 bases at V and 7 bases at J, with 9 bases between the two ends. CDR3 protein: CASSLADNQPQHF. The DNA for the CDR3 is TGTGCCAGCAGTTTAGCTGATAACCAGCCCCAGCATTTT.

A few counts support this clonotype. This rearrangement joins TRBV5-1 to TRBJ2-7; 9 bases align to TRBD1. The ends lost 5 bases at V and 0 bases at J; junction bases unmatched: 3. CDR1 is SGHRS, CDR2 YFSETQ, per germline. The CDR3 is made up of 14 amino acids. The CDR3 region has the DNA TGCGCCAGCAGGGGGACAGGGAACTCCTACGAGCAGTACTTC. This gives the protein CASRGTGNSYEQYF.

This clonotype was detected only a few times. This rearrangement joins TRBV10-3 to TRBJ1-6; D gene ambiguous. CDR3 size: 13 residues. Trimming stripped 2 bases from V and 9 bases from J, with 8 bases between. Germline V gene sequence: CDR1 ENHRY, CDR2 SYGVKD. Here the CDR3 DNA reads TGTGCCATCAGTGAGGCAGGCGGTTCACCCCTCCACTTT. It codes for CAISEAGGSPLHF.